This record covers a single T cell receptor (beta chain). The target antigen is unknown. Treatment defined: oral pan-JAK inhibitor, 5-10 mg twice daily. Isolated RNA was reverse transcribed into cDNA used as the sequencing template. Here immunoSEQ multiplex PCR was the method, and the copy in TCRdb shows in-frame clones only, minus some. The sample includes 200,000 to 250,000 clones, roughly two fifths of them seen just once. The data are from a study of CD8+ T cells in alopecia areata. As for the study in general: Severity in treated patients was scored by percentage of scalp area affected.

Whole-study findings and limits: Only a single nonresponder existed, so baseline CD8+ expansion links stay unclear. Tofacitinib significantly brought down scalp clonality and expanded CD8+ clones among top 100.

The receptor was isolated from a human donor with alopecia areata. The material was CD4+ T cells sorted from blood, obtained between weeks 30 and 35, from a patient treated with tofacitinib.

CDR3 residues: CASSQLIRPRGGSYNEQFF. CDR3 coding DNA: TGTGCCAGCAGCCAGCTAATTCGCCCAAGGGGGGGCTCCTACAATGAGCAGTTCTTC. The chain recombines TRBV14 with TRBJ2-1, with a weak D call TRBD2 (7 bases). The CDR3 is 19 amino acids. Germline CDR1 is SGHDN and CDR2 is FVKESK. Trimming pared 3 bases from V and 0 bases from J, leaving 21 bases between.